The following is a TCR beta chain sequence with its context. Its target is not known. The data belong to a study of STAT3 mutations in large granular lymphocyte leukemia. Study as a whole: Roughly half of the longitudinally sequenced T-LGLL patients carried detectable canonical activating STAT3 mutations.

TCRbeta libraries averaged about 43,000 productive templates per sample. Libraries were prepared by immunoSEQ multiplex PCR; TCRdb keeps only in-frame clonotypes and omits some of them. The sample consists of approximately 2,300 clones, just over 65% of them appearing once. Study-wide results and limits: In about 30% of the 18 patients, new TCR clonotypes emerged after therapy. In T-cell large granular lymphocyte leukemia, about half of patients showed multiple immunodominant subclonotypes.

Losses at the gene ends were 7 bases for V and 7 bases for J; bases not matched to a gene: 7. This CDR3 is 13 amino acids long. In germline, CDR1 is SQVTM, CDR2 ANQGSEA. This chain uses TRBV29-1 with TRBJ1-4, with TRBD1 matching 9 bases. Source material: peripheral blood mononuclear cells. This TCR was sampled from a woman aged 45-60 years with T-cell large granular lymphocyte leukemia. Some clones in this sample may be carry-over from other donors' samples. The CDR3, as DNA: TGCAGCGCCGACAGGGGGATGGGTGAAAAACTGTTTTTT. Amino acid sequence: CSADRGMGEKLFF.